The T cell receptor beta chain described here comes from a study of blood T cell repertoires in COVID-19. The wider study: The analysed material was cDNA or gDNA that came from T cells, B-cell-depleted T cells, or PBMCs.

In terms of age and location, participants ranged from about 18 to 95 years and lived in about two dozen US areas. The assay was immunoSEQ multiplex PCR, and TCRdb's table has in-frame clones only and misses some. The data hold 230,000 or so clones, with roughly 90% observed a single time. The CDR3 sequence is 15 residues long. Per germline, CDR1 SGHNT and CDR2 YYREEE (reference sequence). The V gene end was trimmed by 4 bases and the J gene end by 7 bases; junction bases not matched to a gene: 7. The source of this sequence is a woman aged 35 to 49 with acute COVID-19. Source material: PBMCs or T cells enriched from blood (not recorded which). V and J are TRBV5-4 and TRBJ2-1, with 11 bases fitting TRBD2. The CDR3 DNA reads as TGTGCCAGCAGCCCAATAGCGGGGGGGATAAATGAGCAGTTCTTC. Protein sequence: CASSPIAGGINEQFF.